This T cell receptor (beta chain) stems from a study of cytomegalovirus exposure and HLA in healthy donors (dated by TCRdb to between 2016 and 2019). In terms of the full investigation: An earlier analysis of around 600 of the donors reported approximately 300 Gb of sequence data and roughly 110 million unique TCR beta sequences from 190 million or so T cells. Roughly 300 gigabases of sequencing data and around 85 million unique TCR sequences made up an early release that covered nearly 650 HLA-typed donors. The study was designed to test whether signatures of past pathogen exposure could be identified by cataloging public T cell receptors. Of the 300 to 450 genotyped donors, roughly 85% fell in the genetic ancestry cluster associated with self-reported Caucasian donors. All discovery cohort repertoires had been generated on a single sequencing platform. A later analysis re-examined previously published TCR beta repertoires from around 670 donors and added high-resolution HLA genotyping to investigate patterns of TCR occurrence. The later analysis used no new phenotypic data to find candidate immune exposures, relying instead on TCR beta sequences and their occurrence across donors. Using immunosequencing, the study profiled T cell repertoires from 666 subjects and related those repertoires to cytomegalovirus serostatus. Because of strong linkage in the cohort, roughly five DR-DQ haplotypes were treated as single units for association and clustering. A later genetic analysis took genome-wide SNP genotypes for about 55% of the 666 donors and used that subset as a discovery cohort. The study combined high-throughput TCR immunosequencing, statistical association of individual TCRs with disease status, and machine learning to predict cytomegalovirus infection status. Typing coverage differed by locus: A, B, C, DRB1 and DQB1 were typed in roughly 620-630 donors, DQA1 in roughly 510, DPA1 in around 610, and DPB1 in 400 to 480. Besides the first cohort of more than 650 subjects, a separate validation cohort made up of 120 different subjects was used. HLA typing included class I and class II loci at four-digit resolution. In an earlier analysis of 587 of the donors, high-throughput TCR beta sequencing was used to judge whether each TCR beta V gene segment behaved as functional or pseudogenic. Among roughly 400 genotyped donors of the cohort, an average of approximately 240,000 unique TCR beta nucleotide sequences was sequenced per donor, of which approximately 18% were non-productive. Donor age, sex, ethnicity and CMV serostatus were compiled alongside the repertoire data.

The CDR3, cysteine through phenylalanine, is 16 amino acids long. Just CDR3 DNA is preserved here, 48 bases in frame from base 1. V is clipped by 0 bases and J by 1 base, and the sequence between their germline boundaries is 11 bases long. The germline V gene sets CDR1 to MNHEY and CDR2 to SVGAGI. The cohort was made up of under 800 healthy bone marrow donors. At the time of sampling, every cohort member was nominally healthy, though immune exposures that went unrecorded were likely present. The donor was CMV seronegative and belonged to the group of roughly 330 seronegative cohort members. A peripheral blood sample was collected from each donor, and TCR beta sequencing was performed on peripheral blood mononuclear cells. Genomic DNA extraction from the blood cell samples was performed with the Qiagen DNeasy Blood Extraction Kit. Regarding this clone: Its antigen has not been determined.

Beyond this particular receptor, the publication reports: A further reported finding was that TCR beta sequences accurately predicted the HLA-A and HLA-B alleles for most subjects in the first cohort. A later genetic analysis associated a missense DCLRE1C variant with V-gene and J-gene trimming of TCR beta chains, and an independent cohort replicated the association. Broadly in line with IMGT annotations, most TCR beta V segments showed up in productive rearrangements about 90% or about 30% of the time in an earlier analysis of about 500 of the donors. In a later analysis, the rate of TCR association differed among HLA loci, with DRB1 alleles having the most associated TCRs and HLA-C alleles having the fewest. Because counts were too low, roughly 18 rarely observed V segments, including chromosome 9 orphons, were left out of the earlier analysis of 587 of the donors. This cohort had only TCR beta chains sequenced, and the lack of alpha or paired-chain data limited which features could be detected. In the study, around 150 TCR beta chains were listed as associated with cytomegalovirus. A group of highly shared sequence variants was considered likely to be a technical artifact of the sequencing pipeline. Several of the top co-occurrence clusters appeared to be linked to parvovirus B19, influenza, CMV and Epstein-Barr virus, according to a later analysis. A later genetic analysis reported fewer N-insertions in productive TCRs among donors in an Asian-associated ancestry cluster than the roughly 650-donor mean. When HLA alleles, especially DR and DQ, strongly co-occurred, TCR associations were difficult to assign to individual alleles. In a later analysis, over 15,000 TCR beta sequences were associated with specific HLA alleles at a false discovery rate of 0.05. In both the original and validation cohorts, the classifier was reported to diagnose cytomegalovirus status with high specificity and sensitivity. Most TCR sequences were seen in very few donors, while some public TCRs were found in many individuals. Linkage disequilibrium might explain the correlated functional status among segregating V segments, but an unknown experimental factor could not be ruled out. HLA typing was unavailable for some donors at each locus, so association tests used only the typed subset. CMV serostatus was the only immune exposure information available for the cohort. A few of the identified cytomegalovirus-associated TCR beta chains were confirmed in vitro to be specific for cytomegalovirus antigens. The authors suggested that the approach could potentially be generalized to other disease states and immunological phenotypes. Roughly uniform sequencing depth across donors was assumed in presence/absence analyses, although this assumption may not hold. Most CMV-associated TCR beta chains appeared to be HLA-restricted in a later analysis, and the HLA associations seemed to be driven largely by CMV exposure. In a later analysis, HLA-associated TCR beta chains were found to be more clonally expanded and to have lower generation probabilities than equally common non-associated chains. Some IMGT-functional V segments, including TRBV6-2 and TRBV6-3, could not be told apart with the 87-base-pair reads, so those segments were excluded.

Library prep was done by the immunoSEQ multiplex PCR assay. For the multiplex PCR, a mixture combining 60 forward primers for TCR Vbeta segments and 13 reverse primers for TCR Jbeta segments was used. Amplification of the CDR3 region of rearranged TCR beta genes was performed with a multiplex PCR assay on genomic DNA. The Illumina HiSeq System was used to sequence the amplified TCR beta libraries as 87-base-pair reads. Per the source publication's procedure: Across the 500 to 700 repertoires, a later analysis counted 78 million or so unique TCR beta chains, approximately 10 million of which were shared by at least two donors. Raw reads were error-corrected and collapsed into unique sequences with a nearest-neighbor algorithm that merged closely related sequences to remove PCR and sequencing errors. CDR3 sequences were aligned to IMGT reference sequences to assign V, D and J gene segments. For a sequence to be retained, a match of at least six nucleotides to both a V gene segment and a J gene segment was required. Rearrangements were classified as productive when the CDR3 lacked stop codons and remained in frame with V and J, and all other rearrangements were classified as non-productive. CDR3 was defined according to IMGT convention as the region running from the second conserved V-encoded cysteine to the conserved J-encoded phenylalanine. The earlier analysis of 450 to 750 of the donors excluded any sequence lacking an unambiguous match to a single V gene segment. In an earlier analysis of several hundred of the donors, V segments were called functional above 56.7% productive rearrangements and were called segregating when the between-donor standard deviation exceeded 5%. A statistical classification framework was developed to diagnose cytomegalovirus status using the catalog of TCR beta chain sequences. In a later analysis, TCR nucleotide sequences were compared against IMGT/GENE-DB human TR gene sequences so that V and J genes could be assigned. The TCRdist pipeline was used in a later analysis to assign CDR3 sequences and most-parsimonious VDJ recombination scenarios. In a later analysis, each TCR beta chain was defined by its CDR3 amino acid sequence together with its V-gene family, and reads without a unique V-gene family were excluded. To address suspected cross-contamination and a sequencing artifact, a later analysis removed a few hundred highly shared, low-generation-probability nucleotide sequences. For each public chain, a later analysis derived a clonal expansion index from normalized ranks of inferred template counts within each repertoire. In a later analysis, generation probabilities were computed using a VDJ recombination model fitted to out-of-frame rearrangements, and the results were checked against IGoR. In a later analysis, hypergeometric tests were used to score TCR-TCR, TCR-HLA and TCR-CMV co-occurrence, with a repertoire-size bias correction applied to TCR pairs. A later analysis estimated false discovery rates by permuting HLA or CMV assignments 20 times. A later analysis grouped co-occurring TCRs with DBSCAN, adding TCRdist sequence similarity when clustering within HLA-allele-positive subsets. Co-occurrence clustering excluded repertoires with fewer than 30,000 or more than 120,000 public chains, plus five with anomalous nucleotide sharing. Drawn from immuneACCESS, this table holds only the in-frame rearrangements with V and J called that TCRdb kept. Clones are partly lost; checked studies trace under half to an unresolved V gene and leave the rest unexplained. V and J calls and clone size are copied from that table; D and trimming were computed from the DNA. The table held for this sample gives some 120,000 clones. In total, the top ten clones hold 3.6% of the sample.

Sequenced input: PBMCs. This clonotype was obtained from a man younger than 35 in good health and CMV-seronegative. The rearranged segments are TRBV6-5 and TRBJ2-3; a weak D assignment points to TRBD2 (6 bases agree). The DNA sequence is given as TGTGCCAGCAGTTACTCCACCAGGGAGGGCACAGATACGCAGTATTTT. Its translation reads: CASSYSTREGTDTQYF.